This TCR beta chain was captured in a study of cytomegalovirus exposure and HLA in healthy donors. Germline loops: CDR1 SNHLY, CDR2 FYNNEI. There are 18 residues in the CDR3. V was pared by 2 bases and J by 5 bases, with 24 bases between. PCR primers comprised 60 Vbeta and 13 Jbeta primers. Some clones are missing from TCRdb's copy, which holds only in-frame ones; the method was immunoSEQ multiplex PCR. The data contain about 180,000 clones, about three quarters of them seen just once; the ten biggest clones take up about 1.5%. In the case of this clone: What it recognizes is unknown.

Notes on the study in general: In an earlier analysis, productive rearrangement rates for most beta V segments clustered near 87% or 30%. Cytomegalovirus status was reportedly diagnosed by the classifier with high sensitivity and specificity.

The origin of this receptor is a man aged 18 to 30 in good health and CMV-seronegative. J is TRBJ1-1 and V is TRBV2; TRBD1 might be the D (5 bases). Sequencing used PBMCs. The CDR3, as DNA: TGTGCCAGCAGTGAAAGCCCCCCCAGGGCTGGGTTAGTAACTGAAGCTTTCTTT. It yields the protein CASSESPPRAGLVTEAFF. The variable domain in full, with the rest retrieved from reference TRBV2 and TRBJ1-1, is EPEVTQTPSHQVTQMGQEVILRCVPISNHLYFYWYRQILGQKVEFLVSFYNNEISEKSEIFDDQFSVERPDGSNFTLKIRSTKLEDSAMYFCASSESPPRAGLVTEAFFGQGTRLTVV.